This paragraph reports one TCR beta chain. Its antigen remains unknown. TCRdb keeps only in-frame clones here, not all; method: immunoSEQ multiplex PCR. Among about 17,000 clones listed, roughly four fifths were seen once. The data derive from a study of OX40 agonist ivuxolimab in advanced cancers. The overall study: Partial responses were observed in three patients, of whom one had hepatocellular carcinoma and two had cutaneous melanoma. Study-level findings and limits: The 0.1-3.0 mg/kg partial responders had among the lowest clonal expansion. Some of the nonresponding patients also showed low levels of normalized T-cell clonal expansion.

Germline CDR1 is SGHNT and CDR2 is YYREEE (reference sequence). V was clipped by 4 bases and J by 5 bases, with 13 bases between them. This CDR3 has 15 amino acids. The specimen was CD4+ or CD8+ T cells sorted from blood, collected in a trial of the OX40 agonist ivuxolimab. The chain is built from TRBV5-4 and TRBJ1-6, with unresolved D. This receptor was taken from an adult with an advanced solid tumor such as melanoma, head and neck, liver or kidney cancer. CDR3 in DNA: TGTGCCAGCAGCCTCCTGCAATTTGATAATTCACCCCTCCACTTT. This encodes CASSLLQFDNSPLHF.